Presented here are 5 T cell receptor beta chains from one specimen sequenced in a study of T cell responses to AZD1222 COVID-19 vaccine. TCRdb's table, derived via immunoSEQ multiplex PCR, lists solely in-frame clones and lacks some. The sample has 130,000 to 150,000 clones; around 90% are singletons. Material: peripheral blood, obtained 28 days after the second dose of the MenACWY control vaccine. The origin of the receptors is an adult who received the MenACWY meningococcal vaccine as a control.

The rearrangement joins TRBV30 to TRBJ1-6, with TRBD1 identical over 10 bases. From germline, CDR1 is GTSNPN and CDR2 SVGIG (reference sequence). The CDR3 is 13 residues long. The J segment lost 10 bases and the V segment lost 3 bases, leaving 3 bases of the junction unmatched. The CDR3 reads CAWRGTGASPLHF. CDR3 sequence (DNA): TGTGCCTGGAGAGGGACAGGGGCGTCACCCCTCCACTTT.

The chain joins TRBV30 to TRBJ2-5, with D possibly being TRBD2 (5 bases). Germline V gives CDR1 GTSNPN, CDR2 SVGIG (reference sequence). CDR3 length: 14 amino acids. Trimming stripped 2 bases from V and 5 bases from J, with 15 bases between. DNA for the CDR3: TGTGCCTGGAGTCCAGGACTTGGTTCTGAGACCCAGTACTTC. Protein product: CAWSPGLGSETQYF.

The chain uses TRBV2 and TRBJ1-5; 11 bases line up with TRBD1. Germline CDR1 reads SNHLY; CDR2 reads FYNNEI. This CDR3 comprises 16 residues. The V segment lost 8 bases and the J segment 4 bases; nucleotides outside the gene matches: 10. The CDR3 is CASARGTGGTNQPQHF. CDR3 DNA: TGTGCCAGCGCCCGAGGGACAGGGGGAACAAATCAGCCCCAGCATTTT.

Worth noting for this clone: Mismatch with germline at one junction end may stem from a read error. The CDR3 loop is CSVEGLPGEVESNYVYTF. The DNA of the CDR3 is TGCAGCGTTGAGGGGTTACCCGGGGAGGTCGAGAGTAACTATGTCTACACCTTC. The rearrangement joins TRBV29-1 to TRBJ1-2; D is unresolved. CDR3 size: 18 residues. Germline CDR1 SQVTM, CDR2 ANQGSEA.

The chain carries TRBV12-3 or TRBV12-4 and TRBJ1-1; D is possibly TRBD1 (6 bases). This CDR3 is built from 13 residues. Trimming took 5 bases from V and 5 from J, leaving 12 bases between them. The CDR3 DNA reads TGTGCCAGCAGTCCGGGGGCTTGGACTGAAGCTTTCTTT. Its protein product is CASSPGAWTEAFF.